This TCR beta chain emerged from a study of early T cells in non-severe SARS-CoV-2 infection. This clonotype was counted only a few times. The CDR3 consists of 13 residues. Between the trimmed V and J ends, which lost 5 bases and 4 bases, there was a span of 11 bases. Via MiXCR, TCRdb re-called the 5' RACE reads, giving one row per CDR3 protein. Of about 77,000 distinct CDR3 sequences in the sample, around 9.9% were seen once. Material for sequencing was whole blood. The V gene is TRBV12-3 or TRBV12-4, the J gene TRBJ1-2, with D possibly TRBD1 on 5 matching bases. The TCR originated in an adult who was a healthcare worker with PCR-confirmed SARS-CoV-2 infection or an uninfected control (not recorded which). In nucleotides, the CDR3 is TGTGCCAGCAGTCCAGGAGGGGCCTATGGCTACACCTTC. Residues: CASSPGGAYGYTF.